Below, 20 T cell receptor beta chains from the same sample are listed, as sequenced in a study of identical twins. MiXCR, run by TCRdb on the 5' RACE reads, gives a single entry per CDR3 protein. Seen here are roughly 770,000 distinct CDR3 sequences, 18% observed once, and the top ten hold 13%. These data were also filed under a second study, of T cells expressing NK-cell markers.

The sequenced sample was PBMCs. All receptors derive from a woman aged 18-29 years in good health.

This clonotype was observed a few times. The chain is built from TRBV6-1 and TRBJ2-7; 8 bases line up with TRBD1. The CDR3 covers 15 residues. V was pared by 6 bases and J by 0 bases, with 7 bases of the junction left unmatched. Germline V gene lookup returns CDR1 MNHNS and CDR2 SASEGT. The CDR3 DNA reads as TGTGCCAGCAGCTCCCCCGGACAGGGCTCCTACGAGCAGTACTTC. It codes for CASSSPGQGSYEQYF.

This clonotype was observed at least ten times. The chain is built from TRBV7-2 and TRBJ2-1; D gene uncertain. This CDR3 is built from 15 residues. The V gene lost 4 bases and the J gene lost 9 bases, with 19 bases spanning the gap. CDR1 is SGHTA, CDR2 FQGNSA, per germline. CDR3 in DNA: TGTGCCAGCAGCTCCGCCTGGGTTCGGAAGAGTGAGCAGTTCTTC. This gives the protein CASSSAWVRKSEQFF.

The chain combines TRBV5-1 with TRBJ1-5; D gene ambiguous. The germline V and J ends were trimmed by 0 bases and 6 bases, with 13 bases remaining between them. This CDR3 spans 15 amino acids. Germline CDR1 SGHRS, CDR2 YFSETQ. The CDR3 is CASSLDGSPSQPQHF. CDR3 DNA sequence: TGCGCCAGCAGCTTGGATGGTTCCCCGAGTCAGCCCCAGCATTTT.

In DNA, the CDR3 is TGCAGTGCCTGGGCCGGGACTAGGGGTCCAGATACGCAGTATTTT. Its protein product is CSAWAGTRGPDTQYF. V and J are TRBV20-1 and TRBJ2-3; TRBD2 matches at 8 bases. This CDR3 has 15 amino acids. Germline lookup yields CDR1 DFQATT and CDR2 SNEGSKA (reference sequence). V shed 6 bases, J shed 4 bases, and the junction held 12 bases outside the gene matches.

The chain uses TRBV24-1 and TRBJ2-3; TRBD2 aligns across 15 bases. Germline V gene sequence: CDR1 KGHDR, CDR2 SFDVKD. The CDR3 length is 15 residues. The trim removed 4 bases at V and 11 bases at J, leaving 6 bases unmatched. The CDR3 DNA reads TGTGCCACCAGTGACGCGGGGACTAGCGGGGGGAAGCAGTATTTT. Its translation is CATSDAGTSGGKQYF.

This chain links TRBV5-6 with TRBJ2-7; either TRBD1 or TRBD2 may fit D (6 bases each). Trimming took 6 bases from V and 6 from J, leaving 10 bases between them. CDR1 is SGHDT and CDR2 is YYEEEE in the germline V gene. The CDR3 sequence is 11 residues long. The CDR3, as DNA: TGTGCCAGCAATGGAGGGGGCGAGCAGTACTTC. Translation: CASNGGGEQYF.

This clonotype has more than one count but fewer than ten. The CDR3 loop is CAISGDRQASSYEQYF. CDR3 in DNA: TGTGCCATCAGTGGGGACCGACAGGCAAGCTCCTACGAGCAGTACTTC. This chain uses TRBV10-3 with TRBJ2-7, with D possibly matching TRBD1 (6 bases). The CDR3 runs to 16 residues. Looked up from germline, CDR1 is ENHRY and CDR2 is SYGVKD. Trimming stripped 4 bases from V and 0 bases from J, with 16 bases between.

The CDR3 DNA reads as TGTGCCAGCAGCTTATCACGCGGCGCTGGTGAGCAGTTCTTC. Translating it yields CASSLSRGAGEQFF. The chain is built from TRBV7-9 and TRBJ2-1; D not resolved. Trimming cost V 2 bases and J 9 bases, with 14 bases left between them. Germline-derived CDR1 and CDR2 are SEHNR and FQNEAQ (reference sequence). The CDR3 totals 14 residues.

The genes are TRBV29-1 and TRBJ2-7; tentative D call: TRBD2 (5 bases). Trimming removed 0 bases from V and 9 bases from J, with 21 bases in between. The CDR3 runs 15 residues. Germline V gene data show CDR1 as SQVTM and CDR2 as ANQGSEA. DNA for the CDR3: TGCAGCGTTGAAGATCCTGGGCGGACGCTCGGGGTGCAGTACTTC. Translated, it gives CSVEDPGRTLGVQYF.

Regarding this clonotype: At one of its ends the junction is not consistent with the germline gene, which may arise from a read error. The CDR3 DNA follows: TGTGCCAGCAGCGGGGGGACATCCTACGCGCAGTACTTC. Its translation is CASSGGTSYAQYF. The chain uses TRBV11-2 and TRBJ2-7; D may match TRBD1 or TRBD2 (6 bases each). Germline CDR1 and CDR2: SGHAT and FQNNGV. CDR3 length equals 13 residues.

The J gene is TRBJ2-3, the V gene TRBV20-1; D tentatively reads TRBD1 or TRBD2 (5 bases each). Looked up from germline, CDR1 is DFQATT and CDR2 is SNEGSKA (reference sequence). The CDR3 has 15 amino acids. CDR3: CSHVGTISSTDTQYF. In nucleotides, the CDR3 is TGCAGCCACGTTGGGACCATCTCTAGCACAGATACGCAGTATTTT.

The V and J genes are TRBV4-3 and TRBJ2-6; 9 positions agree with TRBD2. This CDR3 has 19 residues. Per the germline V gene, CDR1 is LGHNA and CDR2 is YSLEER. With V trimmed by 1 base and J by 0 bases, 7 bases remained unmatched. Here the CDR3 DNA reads TGCGCCAGCAGCCAAGCACGTCTAGCGGGGACCTCTGGGGCCAACGTCCTGACTTTC. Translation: CASSQARLAGTSGANVLTF.

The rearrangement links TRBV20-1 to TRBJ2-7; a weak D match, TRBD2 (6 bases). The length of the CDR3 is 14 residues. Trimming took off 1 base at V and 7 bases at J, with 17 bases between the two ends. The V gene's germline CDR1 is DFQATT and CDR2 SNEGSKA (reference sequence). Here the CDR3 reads CSARVAGTAWEQYF. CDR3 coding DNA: TGCAGTGCTAGAGTAGCCGGGACTGCCTGGGAGCAGTACTTC.

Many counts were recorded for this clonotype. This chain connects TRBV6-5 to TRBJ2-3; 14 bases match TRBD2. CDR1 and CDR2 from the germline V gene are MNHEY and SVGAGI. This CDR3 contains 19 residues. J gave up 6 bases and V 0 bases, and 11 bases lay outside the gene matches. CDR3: CASSYSAAGLAGVYDTQYF. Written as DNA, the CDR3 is TGTGCCAGCAGTTACTCCGCCGCGGGACTAGCGGGGGTTTACGATACGCAGTATTTT.

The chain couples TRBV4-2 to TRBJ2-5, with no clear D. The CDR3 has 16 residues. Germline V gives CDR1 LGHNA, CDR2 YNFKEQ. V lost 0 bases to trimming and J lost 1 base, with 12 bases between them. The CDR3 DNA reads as TGTGCCAGCAGCCAAGATCTTACAGACGCCCAAGAGACCCAGTACTTC. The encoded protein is CASSQDLTDAQETQYF.

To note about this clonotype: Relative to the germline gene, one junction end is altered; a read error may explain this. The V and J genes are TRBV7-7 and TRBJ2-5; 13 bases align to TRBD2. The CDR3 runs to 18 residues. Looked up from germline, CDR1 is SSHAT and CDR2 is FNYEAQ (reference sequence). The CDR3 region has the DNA TGTGCTAGCAGCCGCGTACTAGCGGGGGGGTCCTCAAAAGAGACCCAGTACTTC. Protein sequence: CASSRVLAGGSSKETQYF.

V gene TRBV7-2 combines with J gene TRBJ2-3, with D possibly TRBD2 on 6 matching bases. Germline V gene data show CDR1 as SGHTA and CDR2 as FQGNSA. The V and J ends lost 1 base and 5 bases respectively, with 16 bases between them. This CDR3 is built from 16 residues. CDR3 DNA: TGTGCCAGCAGCTTAGGTAGTAGCGGCTCAGGAGATACGCAGTATTTT. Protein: CASSLGSSGSGDTQYF.

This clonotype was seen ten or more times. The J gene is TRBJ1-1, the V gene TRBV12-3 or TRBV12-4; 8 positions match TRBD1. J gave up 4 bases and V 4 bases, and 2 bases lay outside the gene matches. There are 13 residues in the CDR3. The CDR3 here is CASSSGQGTEAFF. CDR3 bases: TGTGCCAGCAGTTCCGGACAGGGCACTGAAGCTTTCTTT.

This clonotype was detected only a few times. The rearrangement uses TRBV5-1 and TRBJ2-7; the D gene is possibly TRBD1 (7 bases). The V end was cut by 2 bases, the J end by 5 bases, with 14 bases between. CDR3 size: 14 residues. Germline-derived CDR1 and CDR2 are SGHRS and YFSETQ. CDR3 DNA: TGCGCCAGCAGCTTACGACAGGGAGGCGACGAGCAGTACTTC. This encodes CASSLRQGGDEQYF.

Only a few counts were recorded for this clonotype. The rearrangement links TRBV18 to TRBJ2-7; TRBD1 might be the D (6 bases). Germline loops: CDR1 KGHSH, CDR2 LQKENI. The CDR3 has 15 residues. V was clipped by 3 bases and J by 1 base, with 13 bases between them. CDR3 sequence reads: CASSPFFGQSYEQYF. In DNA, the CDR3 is TGTGCCAGCTCACCGTTTTTCGGACAGTCCTACGAGCAGTACTTC.